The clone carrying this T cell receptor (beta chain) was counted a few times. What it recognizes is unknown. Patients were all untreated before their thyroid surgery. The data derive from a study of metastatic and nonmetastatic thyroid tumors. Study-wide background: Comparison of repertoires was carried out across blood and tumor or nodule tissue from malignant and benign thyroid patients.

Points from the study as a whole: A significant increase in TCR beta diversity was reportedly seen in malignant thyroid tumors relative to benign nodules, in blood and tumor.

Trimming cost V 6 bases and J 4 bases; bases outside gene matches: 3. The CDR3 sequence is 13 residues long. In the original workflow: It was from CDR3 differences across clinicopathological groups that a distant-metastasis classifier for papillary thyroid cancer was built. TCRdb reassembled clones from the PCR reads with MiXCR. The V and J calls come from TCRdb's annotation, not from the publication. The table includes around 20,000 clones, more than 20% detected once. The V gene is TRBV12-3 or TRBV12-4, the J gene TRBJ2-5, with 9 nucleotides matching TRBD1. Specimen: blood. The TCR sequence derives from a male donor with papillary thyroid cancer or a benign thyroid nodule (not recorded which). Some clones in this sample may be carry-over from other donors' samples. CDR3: CASRGTGRETQYF. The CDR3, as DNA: TGTGCCAGCAGAGGGACAGGGAGAGAGACCCAGTACTTC.